What follows is one T cell receptor (beta chain) and its context. No antigen is known for it. The data are from a study of graft-versus-host responses after intestinal transplantation. About the study: Recipients were all induced with anti-thymocyte globulin, then given tacrolimus and steroids for 3 to 4 years.

The germline CDR1 and CDR2 sequences are KGHSH and LQKENI. The CDR3 consists of 16 residues. Trimming took 6 bases from V and 4 from J; bases not matched to a gene: 10. Measured with immunoSEQ multiplex PCR; TCRdb has only the in-frame clones, and not every one. The sample carries 100,000 or so clones, roughly 90% recorded once. Study conclusions and caveats: Maximum circulating GvH clone levels tracked with early post-transplant HvG decreases. Recipient marrow harbored GvH clones, some of which surfaced first in ileum or blood. Graft-versus-host to host-versus-graft clonal ratios in allografts were high in patients with graft-donor T cell macrochimerism.

The J gene is TRBJ2-1, the V gene TRBV18; 9 positions agree with TRBD2. The starting material was unstimulated CD4+ T cells sorted from spleen or lymph node cells, obtained before transplant. The source is a human donor who was the organ donor for an intestinal transplant. DNA of the CDR3: TGTGCCAGCTCTTCCCCACAGCGGGGGGTTTACAATGAGCAGTTCTTC. Its protein is CASSSPQRGVYNEQFF.